The 32 T cell receptor beta chains listed next were all sequenced from one sample in a study of T cell responses to AZD1222 COVID-19 vaccine. Assay used: immunoSEQ multiplex PCR; TCRdb lists only in-frame clones, some missing. Here the sample spans 130,000 or so clones, about nine tenths being singletons. The specimen was peripheral blood, collected on day 0 of AZD1222 vaccination. Every receptor here comes from an adult in good health.

The chain carries TRBV28 and TRBJ1-4; 9 nucleotides agree with TRBD1. J lost 2 bases, V lost 3 bases, and 13 bases had no gene match. The germline gives CDR1 MDHEN, CDR2 SYDVKM. This CDR3 region has 19 residues. CDR3 DNA sequence: TGTGCCAGCAGTTTCCCGACAGGGGGACGGGGGCTCACTAATGAAAAACTGTTTTTT. This gives the protein CASSFPTGGRGLTNEKLFF. Full variable domain (outside the CDR3, taken from reference TRBV28 and TRBJ1-4): DVKVTQSSRYLVKRTGEKVFLECVQDMDHENMFWYRQDPGLGLRLIYFSYDVKMKEKGDIPEGYSVSREKKERFSLILESASTNQTSMYLCASSFPTGGRGLTNEKLFFGSGTQLSVL.

This rearrangement joins TRBV28 to TRBJ1-1; D perhaps matches TRBD1 (6 bases). CDR3 length: 13 residues. From germline, CDR1 is MDHEN and CDR2 SYDVKM. V was cut by 8 bases and J by 5 bases, with 15 bases left in between. The CDR3: CASFRGEGTEAFF. The DNA of the CDR3 is TGTGCCAGCTTCAGGGGCGAAGGGACTGAAGCTTTCTTT.

The genes are TRBV7-9 and TRBJ2-7; D not resolved. Germline lookup yields CDR1 SEHNR and CDR2 FQNEAQ (reference sequence). The CDR3 contains 13 residues. V lost 8 bases and J lost 7, with 18 bases in between. The CDR3 DNA follows: TGTGCCAGCCGAACCTCACCCAATAGGGAGCAGTACTTC. The encoded protein is CASRTSPNREQYF.

The genes are TRBV18 and TRBJ1-4; TRBD1 agrees at 9 bases. The CDR3 contains 17 residues. V trimming: 0 bases; J trimming: 8 bases; junction bases outside the gene matches: 10. The germline V gene has CDR1 KGHSH and CDR2 LQKENI. The DNA for the CDR3 is TGTGCCAGCTCACCACCGTTTGGGGACAGGGAAACCGAAAAACTGTTTTTT. Translating it yields CASSPPFGDRETEKLFF.

This clone appeared a single time. The chain recombines TRBV28 with TRBJ1-4; 9 positions match TRBD1. Germline V gives CDR1 MDHEN, CDR2 SYDVKM. V gave up 1 base and J gave up 0 bases; unmatched junction bases: 12. This CDR3 region has 20 residues. In DNA form, the CDR3 reads TGTGCCAGCAGTTTATTTGGGACAGGGAGGGGGGCCCCAACTAATGAAAAACTGTTTTTT. Encoded protein: CASSLFGTGRGAPTNEKLFF. Full variable domain (outside the CDR3, taken from reference TRBV28 and TRBJ1-4): DVKVTQSSRYLVKRTGEKVFLECVQDMDHENMFWYRQDPGLGLRLIYFSYDVKMKEKGDIPEGYSVSREKKERFSLILESASTNQTSMYLCASSLFGTGRGAPTNEKLFFGSGTQLSVL.

This chain uses TRBV28 with TRBJ1-1, with a weak D call TRBD1 (6 bases). Germline V gene data show CDR1 as MDHEN and CDR2 as SYDVKM. The CDR3 length is 19 residues. Trimming left V 2 bases short and J 1 base short, with 23 bases between. Here the CDR3 DNA reads TGTGCCAGCAGTTTACCAGGGGAGAATGTCGCTGTTACGAACACTGAAGCTTTCTTT. As protein: CASSLPGENVAVTNTEAFF.

The CDR3 spells CASSYGAVSGELFF. CDR3 sequence (DNA): TGTGCCAGTAGTTACGGGGCGGTATCGGGGGAGCTGTTTTTT. The J gene is TRBJ2-2, the V gene TRBV19; D could derive from TRBD1 or TRBD2 (5 bases each). Germline V gives CDR1 LNHDA, CDR2 SQIVND (reference sequence). The length of the CDR3 is 14 residues. V was pared by 5 bases and J by 8 bases, with 15 bases between.

The chain couples TRBV13 to TRBJ1-6, with 10 bases lining up with TRBD1. Trimming at V came to 4 bases and at J to 7 bases, leaving 1 base not matched to a gene. From germline, CDR1 is PRHDT and CDR2 FYEKMQ (reference sequence). This CDR3 comprises 14 residues. Here the CDR3 reads CASSSGQGNSPLHF. Written as DNA, the CDR3 is TGTGCCAGCAGCTCGGGACAGGGGAATTCACCCCTCCACTTT. Filled out from reference TRBV13 and TRBJ1-6, the complete variable domain reads AAGVIQSPRHLIKEKRETATLKCYPIPRHDTVYWYQQGPGQDPQFLISFYEKMQSDKGSIPDRFSAQQFSDYHSELNMSSLELGDSALYFCASSSGQGNSPLHFGNGTRLTVT.

The chain employs TRBV28 and TRBJ1-5; no reliable D call. The CDR3 contains 14 residues. Germline values: CDR1 MDHEN, CDR2 SYDVKM. With 6 bases removed from V and 0 bases from J, the gap between germline ends came to 9 bases. The CDR3: CASSLADSNQPQHF. CDR3 coding DNA: TGTGCCAGCAGCCTGGCTGATAGCAATCAGCCCCAGCATTTT. Supplemented by reference TRBV28 and TRBJ1-5, the full variable domain reads DVKVTQSSRYLVKRTGEKVFLECVQDMDHENMFWYRQDPGLGLRLIYFSYDVKMKEKGDIPEGYSVSREKKERFSLILESASTNQTSMYLCASSLADSNQPQHFGDGTRLSIL.

This rearrangement joins TRBV5-1 to TRBJ2-1; TRBD2 agrees at 10 bases. This CDR3 comprises 15 residues. With 1 base clipped from V and 8 bases from J, the junction kept 6 bases outside the gene matches. Per the germline V gene, CDR1 is SGHRS and CDR2 is YFSETQ. The CDR3 is CASSLITSGEDEQFF. The CDR3 coding sequence is TGCGCCAGCAGCTTGATCACTAGCGGGGAGGATGAGCAGTTCTTC.

This chain links TRBV27 with TRBJ2-7, with D perhaps matching TRBD2 (5 bases). This CDR3 contains 14 residues. Trimming removed 8 bases from V and 0 bases from J, with 14 bases in between. The germline V gene encodes CDR1 MNHEY and CDR2 SMNVEV (reference sequence). For the CDR3, the DNA is TGTGCCAGCCATCAGAGGGTTGGCTCCTACGAGCAGTACTTC. This sequence encodes CASHQRVGSYEQYF.

This chain links TRBV2 with TRBJ1-1; tentative D call: TRBD1 (6 bases). V lost 3 bases to trimming and J lost 4 bases, with 12 bases between them. CDR1 and CDR2 (germline): SNHLY, FYNNEI. The CDR3 totals 14 residues. CDR3 nucleotide sequence: TGTGCCAGCAGTGAGGGGGGGCGGGCCACTGAAGCTTTCTTT. It encodes CASSEGGRATEAFF.

The chain combines TRBV2 with TRBJ2-2, with a tentative D call TRBD1 (6 bases). V shed 6 bases and J shed 6 bases, with 11 bases lying between them. The CDR3 sequence is 13 residues long. Germline V gene lookup returns CDR1 SNHLY and CDR2 FYNNEI. CDR3: CASSTQGAGELFF. The CDR3 coding sequence is TGTGCCAGCAGCACACAGGGAGCCGGGGAGCTGTTTTTT.

This clone was counted only a few times. The V call is TRBV5-6, the J call TRBJ1-5, with 8 nucleotides matching TRBD1. Germline V CDR1 and CDR2: SGHDT, YYEEEE. The CDR3 contains 14 residues. The junction had 6 bases not matched to a gene; V was cut back by 5 bases and J by 5 bases. The CDR3 nucleotides read TGTGCCAGCAGTTCTGACAGGGGAGATCAGCCCCAGCATTTT. Amino acid sequence: CASSSDRGDQPQHF. Using reference TRBV5-6 and TRBJ1-5 for the parts outside the CDR3, the full variable domain is DAGVTQSPTHLIKTRGQQVTLRCSPKSGHDTVSWYQQALGQGPQFIFQYYEEEERQRGNFPDRFSGHQFPNYSSELNVNALLLGDSALYLCASSSDRGDQPQHFGDGTRLSIL.

The chain couples TRBV3-1 (or the pseudogene TRBV3-2) to TRBJ2-3; D uncertain. Trimming removed 1 base from V and 2 bases from J, with 10 bases in between. Germline loops: CDR1 LGHDT, CDR2 YNNKEL (reference sequence). CDR3 length: 15 amino acids. This CDR3 reads CASSQVRLSTDTQYF. CDR3 coding DNA: TGTGCCAGCAGCCAAGTGAGGTTATCCACAGATACGCAGTATTTT.

V and J are TRBV9 and TRBJ1-6; 7 nucleotides line up with TRBD1. The CDR3 length is 15 residues. With V trimmed by 0 bases and J by 8 bases, 5 bases remained unmatched. Per germline, CDR1 SGDLS and CDR2 YYNGEE. CDR3 residues: CASSVATGSYSPLHF. As DNA, the CDR3 is TGTGCCAGCAGCGTAGCGACAGGGTCGTATTCACCCCTCCACTTT.

The V gene is TRBV6-6, the J gene TRBJ1-5; TRBD1 matches at 10 bases. CDR3 size: 14 residues. Trimming cost V 7 bases and J 7 bases; bases outside gene matches: 7. The germline V gene has CDR1 MNHNY and CDR2 SVGAGI (reference sequence). CDR3 amino acids: CASIRGQGYQPQHF. CDR3 nucleotides: TGTGCCAGCATCCGGGGACAGGGGTACCAGCCCCAGCATTTT.

This clone was seen just once. The gene calls are TRBV19 and TRBJ1-1, with D uncertain. The CDR3 is 13 amino acids. Trimming removed 3 bases at V and 1 base at J, with 6 bases between. The germline V gene encodes CDR1 LNHDA and CDR2 SQIVND (reference sequence). The CDR3 protein is CASSMVGNTEAFF. The CDR3 DNA follows: TGTGCCAGTAGTATGGTCGGGAACACTGAAGCTTTCTTT.

The chain has TRBV29-1 and TRBJ1-2; D ambiguous. Deletions cut 8 bases from V and 2 bases from J, with 12 bases between. The CDR3 loop spans 12 amino acids. Germline V gene sequence: CDR1 SQVTM, CDR2 ANQGSEA. The CDR3 spells CSFITLNYGYTF. DNA for the CDR3: TGCAGCTTTATAACATTGAACTATGGCTACACCTTC.

V gene TRBV15 combines with J gene TRBJ1-5; maybe TRBD1 (6 bases). With 0 bases removed from V and 7 bases from J, the gap between germline ends came to 13 bases. The CDR3 is made up of 15 amino acids. Germline V CDR1 and CDR2: LNHNV, YYDKDF (reference sequence). CDR3 sequence reads: CATSRDWTVGQPQHF. The CDR3, as DNA: TGTGCCACCAGCAGAGACTGGACAGTTGGGCAGCCCCAGCATTTT. Drawing the rest from reference TRBV15 and TRBJ1-5, the complete variable domain is DAMVIQNPRYQVTQFGKPVTLSCSQTLNHNVMYWYQQKSSQAPKLLFHYYDKDFNNEADTPDNFQSRRPNTSFCFLDIRSPGLGDTAMYLCATSRDWTVGQPQHFGDGTRLSIL.

V gene TRBV4-3 combines with J gene TRBJ2-1; 9 nucleotides agree with TRBD1. With V trimmed by 4 bases and J by 3 bases, 10 bases remained unmatched. The CDR3 sequence is 17 residues long. The germline V gene has CDR1 LGHNA and CDR2 YSLEER. DNA of the CDR3: TGCGCCAGCAGCCTCTCAACAGGGACAGGGAACTACAATGAGCAGTTCTTC. Its protein is CASSLSTGTGNYNEQFF.

The chain joins TRBV5-1 to TRBJ1-6; 8 nucleotides match TRBD1. Germline V lookup: CDR1 SGHRS, CDR2 YFSETQ. This CDR3 region has 14 residues. With 4 bases clipped from V and 10 bases from J, the junction kept 7 bases outside the gene matches. The CDR3 sequence: CASSKTGVESPLHF. The CDR3 nucleotides read TGCGCCAGCAGCAAGACAGGGGTTGAGTCACCCCTCCACTTT.

The chain employs TRBV18 and TRBJ2-7; tentative D call: TRBD1 (5 bases). Germline lookup yields CDR1 KGHSH and CDR2 LQKENI. This CDR3 is 17 amino acids long. The germline V and J ends were trimmed by 4 bases and 2 bases, with 21 bases remaining between them. The CDR3 region is CASSLLLKGAKTYEQYF. DNA for the CDR3: TGTGCCAGCTCACTACTCTTAAAAGGGGCCAAGACCTACGAGCAGTACTTC.

This sequence joins TRBV19 and TRBJ2-7; D is undetermined. V was shortened by 5 bases and J by 0 bases, with 11 bases between the two germline ends. The CDR3 sequence is 14 residues long. The germline CDR1 and CDR2 sequences are LNHDA and SQIVND (reference sequence). The DNA of the CDR3 is TGTGCCAGTAGTCCCTCCCACTCCTCCTACGAGCAGTACTTC. Amino acid sequence: CASSPSHSSYEQYF.

The chain uses TRBV7-2 and TRBJ1-1; D call uncertain. The germline gives CDR1 SGHTA, CDR2 FQGNSA. The CDR3 extends over 12 amino acids. V lost 3 bases and J 7 bases, leaving 9 bases between the germline ends. The CDR3 nucleotides are TGTGCCAGCAGCTTGACTACAGTTGAAGCTTTCTTT. As protein: CASSLTTVEAFF.

The chain links TRBV24-1 to TRBJ1-2; D perhaps matches TRBD1 (5 bases). The CDR3 has 15 residues. In germline, CDR1 is KGHDR, CDR2 SFDVKD. The V and J ends lost 4 bases and 2 bases respectively, with 13 bases between them. The CDR3 reads CATSDRYQGNYGYTF. CDR3 bases: TGTGCCACCAGTGACCGATACCAGGGAAACTATGGCTACACCTTC.

The chain recombines TRBV4-2 with TRBJ1-5; the match to TRBD1 covers 9 bases. This CDR3 is built from 18 residues. Trimming cost V 1 base and J 7 bases; bases outside gene matches: 14. Per the germline V gene, CDR1 is LGHNA and CDR2 is YNFKEQ. The CDR3 loop reads CASSQGGTGRVVDQPQHF. The CDR3 DNA reads as TGTGCCAGCAGCCAAGGCGGGACAGGGCGGGTGGTTGACCAGCCCCAGCATTTT.

The rearrangement uses TRBV4-3 and TRBJ1-1; perhaps TRBD1 as D (5 bases). The CDR3 is 15 residues long. Germline-derived CDR1 and CDR2 are LGHNA and YSLEER. V lost 0 bases, J lost 8 bases, and 16 bases lay in between. CDR3 loop: CASSQDGHPSTEAFF. CDR3 nucleotides: TGCGCCAGCAGCCAAGATGGACACCCATCGACCGAAGCTTTCTTT.

This rearrangement joins TRBV24-1 to TRBJ2-5; D is ambiguous. The CDR3 sequence is 12 residues long. Per germline, CDR1 KGHDR and CDR2 SFDVKD. V was clipped by 0 bases and J by 5 bases, with 3 bases between them. The CDR3 here is CATSDLLETQYF. CDR3 sequence (DNA): TGTGCCACCAGTGATTTGTTGGAGACCCAGTACTTC.

This chain connects TRBV9 to TRBJ1-4; D gene ambiguous. The CDR3 runs to 16 residues. V lost 4 bases and J 0 bases, leaving 13 bases between the germline ends. Germline V gene sequence: CDR1 SGDLS, CDR2 YYNGEE. The CDR3 reads CASSPERGSTNEKLFF. The CDR3 DNA reads as TGTGCCAGCAGCCCCGAACGGGGTTCAACTAATGAAAAACTGTTTTTT.

This rearrangement joins TRBV9 to TRBJ1-2; no definite D call. V shed 3 bases and J shed 7 bases, with 10 bases lying between them. The CDR3 covers 12 residues. The V gene's germline CDR1 is SGDLS and CDR2 YYNGEE. The CDR3 DNA follows: TGTGCCAGCAGCGAGGGAGGGTTTGGCTACACCTTC. It translates to CASSEGGFGYTF.

The CDR3 loop is CSVEKRTGPVEKLFF. CDR3 DNA sequence: TGCAGCGTTGAAAAAAGGACAGGGCCCGTTGAAAAACTGTTTTTT. This chain links TRBV29-1 with TRBJ1-4, with 8 nucleotides matching TRBD1. The V gene's germline CDR1 is SQVTM and CDR2 ANQGSEA. J was trimmed by 7 bases and V by 2 bases; bases with no gene match: 9. This CDR3 has 15 amino acids.